The 30 T cell receptor beta chains below were found in one sample sequenced in a study of T cell responses to AZD1222 COVID-19 vaccine. Profiled with immunoSEQ multiplex PCR; TCRdb holds only in-frame clones, not every one. Here the sample spans over 150,000 clones, around 90% being singletons. Sequencing was performed on peripheral blood, taken on day 0 of MenACWY control vaccination. Receptor source: an adult in good health.

The chain carries TRBV6-5 and TRBJ1-4; no clear D gene. The CDR3 loop spans 14 amino acids. Germline CDR1 MNHEY, CDR2 SVGAGI. Trimming left V 0 bases short and J 7 bases short, with 9 bases between. The chain's CDR3 is CASSYSGVREKLFF. CDR3 sequence (DNA): TGTGCCAGCAGTTACTCGGGAGTTCGTGAAAAACTGTTTTTT.

The chain joins TRBV3-1 (or the pseudogene TRBV3-2) to TRBJ2-7; D gene uncertain. Looked up from germline, CDR1 is LGHDT and CDR2 is YNNKEL (reference sequence). The CDR3 runs to 13 residues. V gave up 1 base and J gave up 2 bases, with 6 bases separating them. The CDR3 coding sequence is TGTGCCAGCAGCCAAGGACTCACCTACGAGCAGTACTTC. As protein: CASSQGLTYEQYF.

V is TRBV7-3 and J is TRBJ1-1, with D unresolved. The V end was cut by 5 bases, the J end by 6 bases, with 19 bases between. In germline, CDR1 is SGHTA, CDR2 FQGTGA. CDR3 length equals 15 residues. CDR3: CASSLSQQLRAEAFF. In nucleotides, the CDR3 is TGTGCCAGCAGCCTTAGCCAACAGCTTAGGGCTGAAGCTTTCTTT.

The chain recombines TRBV29-1 with TRBJ2-1; 10 positions match TRBD2. Trimming cost V 5 bases and J 6 bases; bases outside gene matches: 7. CDR1 SQVTM and CDR2 ANQGSEA come from the germline V gene. The CDR3 consists of 14 residues. CDR3 coding DNA: TGCAGCGTTCAAGTAGCGGGAGGCCCCAATGAGCAGTTCTTC. Its protein is CSVQVAGGPNEQFF.

This rearrangement joins TRBV27 to TRBJ2-3; D not resolved. V was pared by 3 bases and J by 4 bases, with 8 bases between. The CDR3 totals 13 residues. Germline lookup yields CDR1 MNHEY and CDR2 SMNVEV (reference sequence). The CDR3, as DNA: TGTGCCAGCAGTTTCACCTATTCAGATACGCAGTATTTT. Protein sequence: CASSFTYSDTQYF.

This chain joins TRBV6-5 and TRBJ1-2, with D perhaps matching TRBD1 (6 bases). V lost 8 bases and J 4 bases, leaving 17 bases between the germline ends. CDR1 and CDR2 (germline): MNHEY, SVGAGI. The CDR3 sequence is 14 residues long. CDR3 in DNA: TGTGCCAGCTTCCCGGGGGGGGCTGCCTATGGCTACACCTTC. Translated: CASFPGGAAYGYTF.

This chain uses TRBV4-1 with TRBJ1-1, with D uncertain. Trimming took 0 bases from V and 1 from J, leaving 9 bases between them. CDR3 length: 15 amino acids. Germline CDR1 and CDR2: MGHRA and YSYEKL. The CDR3 DNA sequence: TGCGCCAGCAGCCAAGAGAGGCGGCCGAACACTGAAGCTTTCTTT. As protein: CASSQERRPNTEAFF.

This chain links TRBV18 with TRBJ1-5; D possibly corresponds to TRBD1 (6 bases). CDR1 and CDR2 (germline): KGHSH, LQKENI. The length of the CDR3 is 15 residues. V shed 6 bases and J shed 7 bases, with 19 bases lying between them. The CDR3 protein is CASSRDIGGDQPQHF. The CDR3 region has the DNA TGTGCCAGCTCTCGGGACATTGGGGGGGACCAGCCCCAGCATTTT.

The gene calls are TRBV3-1 (or the pseudogene TRBV3-2) and TRBJ2-7; 10 nucleotides line up with TRBD2. The CDR3 covers 15 residues. The germline CDR1 and CDR2 sequences are LGHDT and YNNKEL (reference sequence). Losses at the gene ends were 3 bases for V and 2 bases for J; bases not matched to a gene: 4. CDR3 DNA sequence: TGTGCCAGCAGCCAGGAGCGGGAGGGAGCCTACGAGCAGTACTTC. Its protein is CASSQEREGAYEQYF.

The J gene is TRBJ2-4, the V gene TRBV28, with 7 bases aligning to TRBD2. J was trimmed by 8 bases and V by 10 bases; bases with no gene match: 29. Germline CDR1 is MDHEN and CDR2 is SYDVKM. CDR3 length equals 19 residues. The CDR3 nucleotides read TGTGCCACCCGGACCCTGACGCGCTGGGAGGGCGATGGGAAGTACATTCAGTACTTC. This encodes CATRTLTRWEGDGKYIQYF.

CDR3 sequence: CASSQATAQPQHF. CDR3 sequence (DNA): TGTGCCAGCAGCCAAGCAACCGCTCAGCCCCAGCATTTT. The V and J genes are TRBV3-1 (or the pseudogene TRBV3-2) and TRBJ1-5, with no clear D. Between the trimmed V and J ends, which lost 1 base and 6 bases, there was a span of 7 bases. The germline V gene encodes CDR1 LGHDT and CDR2 YNNKEL (reference sequence). This CDR3 comprises 13 residues.

A few counts support this clone. The genes are TRBV9 and TRBJ2-5; 7 nucleotides align to TRBD2. The CDR3 runs 16 residues. Germline-derived CDR1 and CDR2 are SGDLS and YYNGEE. V trimming: 0 bases; J trimming: 4 bases; junction bases outside the gene matches: 9. The CDR3 DNA reads as TGTGCCAGCAGCGTAGTTGCTTCGGGGGGTACAGAGACCCAGTACTTC. This encodes CASSVVASGGTETQYF.

This clone was recorded once. The chain employs TRBV28 and TRBJ1-1; D is unresolved. The CDR3 contains 15 residues. Germline CDR1 and CDR2: MDHEN and SYDVKM. Trimming removed 7 bases from V and 0 bases from J, with 15 bases in between. CDR3 loop: CASTFKIRMNTEAFF. In DNA form, the CDR3 reads TGTGCCAGCACCTTTAAGATTCGCATGAACACTGAAGCTTTCTTT. Full variable domain (missing parts from reference TRBV28 and TRBJ1-1): DVKVTQSSRYLVKRTGEKVFLECVQDMDHENMFWYRQDPGLGLRLIYFSYDVKMKEKGDIPEGYSVSREKKERFSLILESASTNQTSMYLCASTFKIRMNTEAFFGQGTRLTVV.

The V gene is TRBV2, the J gene TRBJ1-6, with 7 bases lining up with TRBD1. The CDR3 runs to 15 residues. The V gene end was trimmed by 7 bases and the J gene end by 7 bases; junction bases not matched to a gene: 10. Germline assignment: CDR1 SNHLY and CDR2 FYNNEI. CDR3 region: CASTRDSVSNSPLHF. CDR3 bases: TGTGCCAGCACCCGGGACAGCGTTAGCAATTCACCCCTCCACTTT.

CDR3 loop: CASSLTGSGANVLTF. The CDR3 nucleotides read TGTGCCAGCAGCTTAACCGGAAGCGGGGCCAACGTCCTGACTTTC. This chain connects TRBV7-3 to TRBJ2-6; D call uncertain. CDR3 length: 15 amino acids. Deletions cut 0 bases from V and 4 bases from J, with 7 bases between. The V gene's germline CDR1 is SGHTA and CDR2 FQGTGA. Looking up the rest from reference TRBV7-3 and TRBJ2-6 gives the full variable domain: GAGVSQTPSNKVTEKGKYVELRCDPISGHTALYWYRQSLGQGPEFLIYFQGTGAADDSGLPNDRFFAVRPEGSVSTLKIQRTERGDSAVYLCASSLTGSGANVLTFGAGSRLTVL.

The chain is built from TRBV12-5 and TRBJ2-3, with D tentatively TRBD1 (6 bases). Germline V gene lookup returns CDR1 LGHNT and CDR2 FRNRAP. This CDR3 is built from 16 residues. V was clipped by 0 bases and J by 1 base, with 11 bases between them. Here the CDR3 DNA reads TGTGCTAGTGGTTTGGTAGGGGGATGGGGCACAGATACGCAGTATTTT. It codes for CASGLVGGWGTDTQYF.

This chain joins TRBV2 and TRBJ1-5; TRBD1 agrees at 8 bases. The junction had 6 bases not matched to a gene; V was cut back by 8 bases and J by 6 bases. Looked up from germline, CDR1 is SNHLY and CDR2 is FYNNEI. This CDR3 is 13 amino acids long. Here the CDR3 DNA reads TGTGCCAGCCAAACAGGGGGAAGTCAGCCCCAGCATTTT. Translating it yields CASQTGGSQPQHF.

A single count supports this clone. J is TRBJ1-6 and V is TRBV5-1, with TRBD1 matching 10 bases. V dropped 7 bases and J dropped 3; count of bases not matched to a gene: 7. Germline CDR1 reads SGHRS; CDR2 reads YFSETQ. The CDR3 consists of 16 residues. The CDR3 bases are TGCGCCAGCTCAGACAGGGGGCGCGACTATAATTCACCCCTCCACTTT. Its protein product is CASSDRGRDYNSPLHF.

The rearrangement joins TRBV7-2 to TRBJ1-5; TRBD1 is a possible D gene (6 bases). This CDR3 region has 15 residues. Looked up from germline, CDR1 is SGHTA and CDR2 is FQGNSA. The V end lost 5 bases, the J end lost 6 bases, and 17 bases lay between the germline ends. The CDR3 bases are TGTGCCAGCAGCCCCCCCCCAGGGGCCGGTCAGCCCCAGCATTTT. Translated, it gives CASSPPPGAGQPQHF.

The CDR3 protein is CASSVETGWDGYTF. The CDR3 DNA follows: TGTGCCAGCAGCGTAGAAACAGGGTGGGATGGCTACACCTTC. The chain is built from TRBV9 and TRBJ1-2; a weak D match, TRBD1 (6 bases). The CDR3 sequence is 14 residues long. Germline V gene sequence: CDR1 SGDLS, CDR2 YYNGEE. V lost 0 bases and J 6 bases, leaving 12 bases between the germline ends.

The sample holds one count of this clone. The chain joins TRBV29-1 to TRBJ1-1; D is ambiguous. Germline loops: CDR1 SQVTM, CDR2 ANQGSEA. This CDR3 contains 12 residues. V was clipped by 4 bases and J by 0 bases, with 6 bases between them. CDR3 sequence: CSVARLNTEAFF. Written as DNA, the CDR3 is TGCAGCGTTGCTCGGCTGAACACTGAAGCTTTCTTT.

J is TRBJ1-2 and V is TRBV19; possible D gene TRBD1, 5 bases. Germline values: CDR1 LNHDA, CDR2 SQIVND (reference sequence). Trimming shortened V by 7 bases and J by 6 bases, and 21 bases separated the two germline ends. CDR3 length: 15 amino acids. Written as DNA, the CDR3 is TGTGCCAGTACCTTCAAAGGGGTCGTGTCGAATGGCTACACCTTC. This translates into CASTFKGVVSNGYTF.

The genes are TRBV6-1 and TRBJ2-3, with TRBD2 as a possible D gene (6 bases). CDR1 is MNHNS, CDR2 SASEGT, per germline. The CDR3 has 16 residues. Trimming shortened V by 1 base and J by 2 bases, and 13 bases separated the two germline ends. The CDR3 loop is CASSEVFSGATDTQYF. CDR3 in DNA: TGTGCCAGCAGTGAAGTGTTTAGCGGAGCCACAGATACGCAGTATTTT.

Here the CDR3 reads CASSPTPNYGYTF. Here the CDR3 DNA reads TGTGCCAGCTCACCCACACCCAACTATGGCTACACCTTC. J is TRBJ1-2 and V is TRBV18; D is unresolved. V dropped 3 bases and J dropped 2 bases, with 7 bases sitting between them. The CDR3 loop spans 13 amino acids. Per germline, CDR1 KGHSH and CDR2 LQKENI.

V gene TRBV27 combines with J gene TRBJ1-6; TRBD1 matches at 9 bases. Germline values: CDR1 MNHEY, CDR2 SMNVEV (reference sequence). This CDR3 has 16 residues. Unmatched junction bases numbered 6, after V lost 3 bases and J lost 6 bases. CDR3 DNA: TGTGCCAGCAGTTTCCTTGGGGGACAGGGTAATTCACCCCTCCACTTT. Protein product: CASSFLGGQGNSPLHF.

V gene TRBV10-1 combines with J gene TRBJ2-2, with D unresolved. This CDR3 spans 13 amino acids. Trimming removed 6 bases at V and 4 bases at J, with 9 bases between. From germline, CDR1 is WNHNN and CDR2 SYGVQD (reference sequence). CDR3 sequence: CASRAVSTGELFF. Here the CDR3 DNA reads TGCGCCAGCAGGGCAGTTAGCACCGGGGAGCTGTTTTTT.

This chain uses TRBV6-5 with TRBJ2-3; no clear D. Trimming cost V 0 bases and J 9 bases, with 10 bases left between them. The length of the CDR3 is 13 residues. Germline V gene lookup returns CDR1 MNHEY and CDR2 SVGAGI. The CDR3 is CASSYSASTTQYF. The CDR3, as DNA: TGTGCCAGCAGTTACTCGGCCAGCACCACGCAGTATTTT.

The V gene is TRBV7-8, the J gene TRBJ2-7; TRBD2 matches 10 bases. V lost 4 bases and J lost 2; bases outside the gene matches: 11. There are 17 residues in the CDR3. Germline V gives CDR1 SGHVS, CDR2 FQNEAQ. The CDR3 protein is CASSSGTSAQQAYEQYF. The CDR3 coding sequence is TGTGCCAGCAGCTCCGGGACTAGCGCACAACAGGCCTACGAGCAGTACTTC.

The rearrangement joins TRBV2 to TRBJ1-1, with 10 bases that match TRBD1. The CDR3 runs to 13 residues. CDR1 is SNHLY, CDR2 FYNNEI, per germline. With V trimmed by 5 bases and J by 7 bases, 4 bases remained unmatched. For the CDR3, the DNA is TGTGCCAGCAGTTGGACAGGGGGTAATGAAGCTTTCTTT. Translated: CASSWTGGNEAFF.

The chain couples TRBV4-2 to TRBJ1-1; 7 bases map to TRBD1. J lost 0 bases, V lost 4 bases, and 14 bases had no gene match. Germline CDR1 is LGHNA and CDR2 is YNFKEQ. The CDR3 covers 18 residues. The CDR3 spells CASSLPWDSPTMNTEAFF. The CDR3 bases are TGTGCCAGCAGCCTCCCCTGGGACAGCCCAACTATGAACACTGAAGCTTTCTTT.